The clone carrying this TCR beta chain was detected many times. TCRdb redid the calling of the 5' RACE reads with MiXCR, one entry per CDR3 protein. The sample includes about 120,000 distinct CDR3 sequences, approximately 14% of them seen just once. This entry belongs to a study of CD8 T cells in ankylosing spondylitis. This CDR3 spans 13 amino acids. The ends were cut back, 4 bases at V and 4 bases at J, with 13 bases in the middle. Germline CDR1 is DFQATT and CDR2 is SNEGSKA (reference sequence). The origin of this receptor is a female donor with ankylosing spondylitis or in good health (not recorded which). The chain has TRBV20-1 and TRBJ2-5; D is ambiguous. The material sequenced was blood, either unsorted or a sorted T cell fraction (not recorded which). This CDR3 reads CSANANVRETQYF. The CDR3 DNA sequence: TGCAGTGCTAACGCTAACGTGCGAGAGACCCAGTACTTC.